Below, one TCR beta chain is given with its context. Its antigen is undetermined. Sorting that relied on CD45RO/CCR7/CD25/CD127/CD95/CD27 yielded CD4+ naive, central memory, regulatory and stem cell-like memory cells. Investigators reverse transcribed all isolated RNA, so they sequenced expressed TCRB transcripts. This table comes from immunoSEQ multiplex PCR, and its TCRdb copy is limited to in-frame clones, with some not included. Of hundreds of thousands of clones detected, 14% appear once; the ten largest clones hold over 5.5%. This specimen belongs to a study of beta chain features in type 1 diabetes. Findings and limits, study-wide: High-TCR-expressing cells could be over-represented by cDNA sequencing. Type 1 diabetes patients had TCRB CDR3s that were shorter (moderately but significantly so) in all four CD4+ subsets.

V lost 1 base and J lost 4, with 10 bases in between. The CDR3 totals 14 residues. Germline lookup yields CDR1 SGHTA and CDR2 FQGNSA. V usage is TRBV7-2 and J usage is TRBJ1-2, with a possible D match to TRBD1 (6 bases). The sample comprised central memory CD4+ T cells from blood. The origin of this receptor is a man under 40 in good health. The CDR3 region has the DNA TGTGCCAGCAGCTTAGAATTAGGGGGCTATGGCTACACCTTC. It translates to CASSLELGGYGYTF.